A single sample gave rise to the 11 T cell receptor beta chains below, sequenced in a study of T cells in Graves' hyperthyroidism and ophthalmopathy. Amplified TCR beta CDR3 regions derived from RNA transcripts. An initial round of RT-PCR targeting the TCR CDR3 relied on the HTBI primer set. TCRdb re-derived calls from the multiplex PCR reads in MiXCR, one entry per CDR3 protein. Of some 700,000 distinct CDR3 sequences in the sample, approximately 15% were seen once. Sequencing was carried out using blood. These TCRs come from a man aged 45-60 years with Graves' hyperthyroidism.

The sample holds a few counts of this clonotype. This chain joins TRBV6-1 and TRBJ1-2, with no clear D. Germline V gene sequence: CDR1 MNHNS, CDR2 SASEGT. The CDR3 has 15 amino acids. Trimming took 5 bases from V and 3 from J, leaving 16 bases between them. CDR3 residues: CASSLSLADYYGYTF. CDR3 nucleotide sequence: TGTGCCAGCAGTTTAAGTTTAGCGGACTACTATGGCTACACCTTC.

This clonotype was observed many times. The V gene is TRBV6-2 or TRBV6-3, the J gene TRBJ2-7; 10 bases line up with TRBD2. Per the germline V gene, CDR1 is MNHEY and CDR2 is SVGEGT. The CDR3 has 14 amino acids. J lost 2 bases, V lost 9 bases, and 7 bases had no gene match. The CDR3 DNA sequence: TGTGCCAGTCAAACTAGCGGGAATACCTACGAGCAGTACTTC. Translated: CASQTSGNTYEQYF.

In its sample, this clonotype was seen many times. This may be a read error: a much more frequent sequence differs by one nucleotide. V is TRBV13 and J is TRBJ2-7, with D perhaps TRBD1 (5 bases). V was cut by 0 bases and J by 6 bases, with 6 bases left in between. The CDR3 has 12 amino acids. In germline, CDR1 is PRHDT, CDR2 FYEKMQ (reference sequence). The CDR3 nucleotides read TGTGCCAGCAGCTTAGGAAGGGGCGAGCAGTACTTC. This gives the protein CASSLGRGEQYF.

This clonotype was seen repeatedly, ten times or more. The V gene is TRBV28, the J gene TRBJ1-1, with 11 bases identical to TRBD1. J gave up 0 bases and V 9 bases, and 9 bases lay outside the gene matches. Germline CDR1 is MDHEN and CDR2 is SYDVKM. The CDR3 loop spans 16 amino acids. CDR3 sequence (DNA): TGTGCCAGTTCGTGGACAGGGGGCACTTTGAACACTGAAGCTTTCTTT. Translation gives CASSWTGGTLNTEAFF. Drawing the rest from reference TRBV28 and TRBJ1-1, the complete variable domain is DVKVTQSSRYLVKRTGEKVFLECVQDMDHENMFWYRQDPGLGLRLIYFSYDVKMKEKGDIPEGYSVSREKKERFSLILESASTNQTSMYLCASSWTGGTLNTEAFFGQGTRLTVV.

The V call is TRBV28, the J call TRBJ2-3; 7 nucleotides agree with TRBD2. J lost 5 bases, V lost 6 bases, and 11 bases had no gene match. Per the germline V gene, CDR1 is MDHEN and CDR2 is SYDVKM. The CDR3 runs 15 residues. The CDR3: CASRTPGGKEDTQYF. The CDR3 nucleotides read TGTGCCAGCAGGACGCCCGGGGGGAAAGAAGATACGCAGTATTTT.

The J gene is TRBJ1-5, the V gene TRBV5-1, with D hard to call. Germline V lookup: CDR1 SGHRS, CDR2 YFSETQ. The CDR3 is 14 amino acids. Trimming left V 2 bases short and J 9 bases short, with 15 bases between. CDR3 in amino acids: CASSLYGAAGPQHF. The CDR3 DNA reads as TGCGCCAGCAGCTTATACGGAGCCGCGGGGCCCCAGCATTTT.

This clonotype was recorded a few times. This chain connects TRBV6-1 to TRBJ1-4, with D perhaps matching TRBD1 (5 bases). The CDR3 is 15 amino acids. Germline loops: CDR1 MNHNS, CDR2 SASEGT. The V gene lost 7 bases and the J gene lost 6 bases, with 18 bases spanning the gap. CDR3 in amino acids: CASKDSPGGYEKLFF. The CDR3 bases are TGTGCCAGCAAGGACTCTCCCGGGGGTTATGAAAAACTGTTTTTT.

The chain has TRBV3-1 and TRBJ2-1; TRBD2 matches at 7 bases. Germline V CDR1 and CDR2: LGHDT, YNNKEL (reference sequence). This CDR3 contains 17 residues. V lost 0 bases, J lost 4 bases, and 9 bases stayed unmatched. CDR3 sequence (DNA): TGTGCCAGCAGCCAAGATCGTCCAGCGGGGTTATACAATGAGCAGTTCTTC. It translates to CASSQDRPAGLYNEQFF.

J is TRBJ2-1 and V is TRBV5-1; D ambiguous. V was cut by 1 base and J by 6 bases, with 14 bases left in between. Germline CDR1 SGHRS, CDR2 YFSETQ. This CDR3 is built from 15 residues. The CDR3 region is CASSLLRPPSNEQFF. Here the CDR3 DNA reads TGCGCCAGCAGCTTGTTGCGACCTCCATCCAATGAGCAGTTCTTC.

This clonotype came up many times. This rearrangement joins TRBV3-1 to TRBJ1-2, with D hard to call. V dropped 4 bases and J dropped 3 bases, with 15 bases sitting between them. Looked up from germline, CDR1 is LGHDT and CDR2 is YNNKEL (reference sequence). CDR3 length equals 15 residues. The CDR3 protein is CASSPYPGVYYGYTF. CDR3 coding DNA: TGTGCCAGCAGCCCCTATCCCGGGGTCTACTATGGCTACACCTTC. Full variable domain (rest looked up from reference TRBV3-1 and TRBJ1-2): DTAVSQTPKYLVTQMGNDKSIKCEQNLGHDTMYWYKQDSKKFLKIMFSYNNKELIINETVPNRFSPKSPDKAHLNLHINSLELGDSAVYFCASSPYPGVYYGYTFGSGTRLTVV.

This clonotype has at least ten counts. The CDR3 reads CASRSGTGLTDTQYF. In DNA form, the CDR3 reads TGTGCCAGCCGAAGTGGGACAGGGCTCACAGATACGCAGTATTTT. The chain carries TRBV2 and TRBJ2-3, with 9 nucleotides matching TRBD1. The CDR3 has 15 amino acids. Unmatched junction bases numbered 8, after V lost 8 bases and J lost 2 bases. In germline, CDR1 is SNHLY, CDR2 FYNNEI. Using reference TRBV2 and TRBJ2-3 for the parts outside the CDR3, the full variable domain is EPEVTQTPSHQVTQMGQEVILRCVPISNHLYFYWYRQILGQKVEFLVSFYNNEISEKSEIFDDQFSVERPDGSNFTLKIRSTKLEDSAMYFCASRSGTGLTDTQYFGPGTRLTVL.